The 12 T cell receptor beta chains below all came from one sample that was sequenced in a study of molecular identifiers for immune sequencing clone quantification. TCRdb re-derived calls from the PCR reads in MiXCR, one entry per CDR3 protein. The data contain over 65,000 distinct CDR3 sequences, nearly 25% of them singletons. What was sequenced was naive CD8+ T cells from blood, with Jurkat cell RNA spiked in. Subset of the sample: FACS-sorted CD8+CD4-CCR7+CD45RA+ naive T cells. These receptor sequences come from a human donor in good health. Some libraries in this study had Jurkat cell RNA spiked in.

About this clonotype: A single base separates this from a much larger clone, so it may be a read error. The rearrangement uses TRBV7-9 and TRBJ1-3; D unclear. Trimming cost V 4 bases and J 2 bases, with 12 bases left between them. The CDR3 extends over 15 amino acids. Germline-derived CDR1 and CDR2 are SEHNR and FQNEAQ (reference sequence). The DNA of the CDR3 is TGTGCCAGCAGCTATTCTGCCAACGCTGGAAACACCATATATTTT. Translated, it gives CASSYSANAGNTIYF.

On this clonotype itself: A read error may explain this, as a much larger clone is one base away. The chain joins TRBV2 to TRBJ2-7, with 9 bases aligning to TRBD2. The CDR3 runs 14 residues. The germline V gene has CDR1 SNHLY and CDR2 FYNNEI. The ends lost 1 base at V and 3 bases at J; junction bases unmatched: 1. In DNA form, the CDR3 reads TGTGCCAGCAGTGAAGTGCGGGGGGGCTACGAGCAGTACTTC. Its translation: CASSEVRGGYEQYF.

On this clonotype itself: This sequence may be a read error, since a much larger clone differs from it by one base. V usage is TRBV29-1 and J usage is TRBJ1-1; 9 bases are a match to TRBD1. The germline CDR1 and CDR2 sequences are SQVTM and ANQGSEA. CDR3 length equals 14 residues. The CDR3 here is CSVDGTGMNTEVFF. CDR3 in DNA: TGCAGCGTTGATGGGACAGGGATGAACACTGAAGTTTTCTTT.

This clonotype was recorded once. This may be a read error: a much more frequent sequence differs by one nucleotide. V is TRBV6-5 and J is TRBJ2-7; 9 bases are a match to TRBD1. Germline CDR1 MNHEY, CDR2 SVGAGI. With V trimmed by 5 bases and J by 3 bases, 2 bases remained unmatched. The CDR3 runs 13 residues. CDR3 region: CASSRQGVYEQYF. The CDR3 DNA is TGTGCCAGCAGTCGACAGGGGGTCTACGAGCAGTACTTC.

This sequence joins TRBV4-2 and TRBJ2-7, with 7 bases aligning to TRBD2. This CDR3 contains 15 residues. V shed 0 bases and J 5 bases; nucleotides not matched to a gene: 7. Germline CDR1 and CDR2: LGHNA and YNFKEQ. The CDR3 sequence is CASSQELAWYHEQYF. The DNA of the CDR3 is TGTGCCAGCAGCCAAGAACTAGCGTGGTACCACGAGCAGTACTTC.

This clonotype has just a few counts. This chain uses TRBV4-3 with TRBJ2-7; D is perhaps TRBD2 (6 bases). The CDR3 totals 15 residues. Germline V gene lookup returns CDR1 LGHNA and CDR2 YSLEER. Trimming cost V 0 bases and J 5 bases, with 14 bases left between them. The CDR3 DNA reads TGCGCCAGCAGCCAAGATTCCCAGGGAGGTAACGAGCAGTACTTC. It translates to CASSQDSQGGNEQYF.

Worth noting for this clonotype: This may come from a read error, since a much larger clone is one base off. The final CDR3 position lacks the conserved phenylalanine or tryptophan, pointing to a likely read error. The chain employs TRBV4-3 and TRBJ2-7; D possibly corresponds to TRBD2 (6 bases). Per the germline V gene, CDR1 is LGHNA and CDR2 is YSLEER. The CDR3 covers 14 residues. The ends were cut back, 4 bases at V and 3 bases at J, with 13 bases in the middle. CDR3 sequence: CASSLTAGIYEQYL. CDR3 sequence (DNA): TGCGCCAGCAGCCTTACGGCGGGGATCTACGAGCAGTACCTC.

This clonotype was seen many times. The CDR3 coding sequence is TGTGCCAGGAAGCCTCTAGACAACGAGCAGTACTTC. Translated: CARKPLDNEQYF. This chain connects TRBV2 to TRBJ2-7; D gene ambiguous. With 9 bases removed from V and 5 bases from J, the gap between germline ends came to 14 bases. The CDR3 covers 12 residues. CDR1 and CDR2 (germline): SNHLY, FYNNEI.

This clonotype occurred a few times. The chain couples TRBV6-5 to TRBJ1-1, with 10 bases that match TRBD1. V shed 8 bases and J 1 base; nucleotides not matched to a gene: 4. The CDR3 spans 14 residues. Germline CDR1 is MNHEY and CDR2 is SVGAGI. CDR3 region: CASGWDRGNTEAFF. The CDR3 bases are TGTGCCAGCGGCTGGGACAGGGGGAACACTGAAGCTTTCTTT.

This clonotype was counted ten times or more. This chain uses TRBV9 with TRBJ2-7; 9 bases agree with TRBD2. Per germline, CDR1 SGDLS and CDR2 YYNGEE. The CDR3 consists of 15 residues. V was clipped by 4 bases and J by 6 bases; unmatched bases: 11. The CDR3 loop reads CASSQDPGLAFEQYF. The CDR3 DNA reads TGTGCCAGCAGCCAAGACCCGGGACTAGCTTTCGAGCAGTACTTC.

To note about this clonotype: In this CDR3 the conserved last residue, phenylalanine or tryptophan, is missing, so a read error is likely. The chain joins TRBV12-3 or TRBV12-4 to TRBJ2-3; 15 positions agree with TRBD2. CDR3 length: 17 residues. CDR3: CAGSSPRTSGGADTQYL. Here the CDR3 DNA reads TGTGCCGGCAGTTCTCCTCGGACTAGCGGGGGGGCAGATACGCAGTATCTT.

With regard to this clonotype: Since a much larger clone is just one base distant, this may be a read error. Without the conserved terminal phenylalanine or tryptophan, this CDR3 likely stems from a read error. CDR3 residues: CASSLAGSSYGYTV. The CDR3 region has the DNA TGTGCCAGCAGCTTGGCAGGGTCGAGCTATGGCTACACCGTC. The V and J genes are TRBV5-4 and TRBJ1-2, with D possibly being TRBD1 (5 bases). Looked up from germline, CDR1 is SGHNT and CDR2 is YYREEE (reference sequence). CDR3 length: 14 amino acids. The ends were cut back, 0 bases at V and 4 bases at J, with 10 bases in the middle.